This T cell receptor (beta chain) is drawn from a study of T-cell memory formation after mild COVID-19. This clonotype was counted only a few times. CDR1 and CDR2 (germline): SGHAT, FQNNGV. The CDR3 length is 13 residues. V was trimmed by 5 bases and J by 6 bases, leaving 13 bases between them. TCR alpha and TCR beta cDNA libraries carrying sample barcodes and UMIs were produced by 5'RACE using constant-segment primers. From the 5' RACE reads, TCRdb called clonotypes with MiXCR, one entry per CDR3 protein. In the table there are fewer than 350,000 distinct CDR3 sequences, 15% to 20% of which are singletons.

This chain connects TRBV11-2 to TRBJ1-2, with D possibly TRBD1 on 6 matching bases. This sequence was found in a young man who had mild COVID-19 (a few samples of this study predate the infection). Cell type and time point are not known. Sequencing was done on a sample of PBMCs or a T cell subset sorted from them (not recorded which). In DNA, the CDR3 is TGTGCCAGCAGCCAACAGGGTTGGGATGGCTACACCTTC. Translated, it gives CASSQQGWDGYTF.